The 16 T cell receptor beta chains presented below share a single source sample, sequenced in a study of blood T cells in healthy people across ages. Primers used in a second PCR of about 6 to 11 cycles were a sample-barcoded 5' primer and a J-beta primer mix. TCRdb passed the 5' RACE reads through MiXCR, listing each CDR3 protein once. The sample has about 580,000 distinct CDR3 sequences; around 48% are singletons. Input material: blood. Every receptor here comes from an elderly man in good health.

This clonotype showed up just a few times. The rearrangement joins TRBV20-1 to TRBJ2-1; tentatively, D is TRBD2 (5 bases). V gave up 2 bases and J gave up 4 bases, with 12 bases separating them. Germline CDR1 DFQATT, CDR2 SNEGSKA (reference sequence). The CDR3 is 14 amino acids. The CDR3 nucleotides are TGCAGTGCTAGAAGGCGGACTGTTTACAATGAGCAGTTCTTC. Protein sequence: CSARRRTVYNEQFF.

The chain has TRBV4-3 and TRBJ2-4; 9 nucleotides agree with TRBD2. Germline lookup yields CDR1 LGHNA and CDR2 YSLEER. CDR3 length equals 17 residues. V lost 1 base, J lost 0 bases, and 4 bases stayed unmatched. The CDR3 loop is CASSQGQRGVAKNIQYF. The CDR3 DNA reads TGCGCCAGCAGCCAAGGGCAGCGGGGGGTAGCCAAAAACATTCAGTACTTC.

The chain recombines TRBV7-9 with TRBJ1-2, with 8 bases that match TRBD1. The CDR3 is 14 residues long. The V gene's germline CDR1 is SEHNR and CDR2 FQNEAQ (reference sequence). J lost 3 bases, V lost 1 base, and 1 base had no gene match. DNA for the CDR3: TGTGCCAGCAGCTTAGTGGGACAGGACTATGGCTACACCTTC. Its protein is CASSLVGQDYGYTF.

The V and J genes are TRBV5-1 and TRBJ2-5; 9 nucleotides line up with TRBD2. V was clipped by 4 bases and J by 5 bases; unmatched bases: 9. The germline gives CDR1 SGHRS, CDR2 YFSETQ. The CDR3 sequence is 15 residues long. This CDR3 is CASSNVAGEGETQYF. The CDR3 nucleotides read TGCGCCAGCAGCAATGTAGCGGGAGAAGGGGAGACCCAGTACTTC.

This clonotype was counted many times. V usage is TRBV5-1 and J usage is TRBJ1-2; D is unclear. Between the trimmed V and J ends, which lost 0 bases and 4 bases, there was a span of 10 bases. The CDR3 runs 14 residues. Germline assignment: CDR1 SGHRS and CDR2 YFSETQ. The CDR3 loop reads CASSLDAGTYGYTF. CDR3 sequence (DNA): TGCGCCAGCAGCTTGGATGCGGGAACCTATGGCTACACCTTC.

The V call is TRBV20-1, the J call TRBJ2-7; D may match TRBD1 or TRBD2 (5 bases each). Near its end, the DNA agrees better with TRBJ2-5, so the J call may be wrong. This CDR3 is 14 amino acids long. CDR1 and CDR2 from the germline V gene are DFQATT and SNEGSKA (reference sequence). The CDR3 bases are TGCAGTGCTAGAGGAGGGGCTGGTAAAGAGACCCAGTACTTC. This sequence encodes CSARGGAGKETQYF.

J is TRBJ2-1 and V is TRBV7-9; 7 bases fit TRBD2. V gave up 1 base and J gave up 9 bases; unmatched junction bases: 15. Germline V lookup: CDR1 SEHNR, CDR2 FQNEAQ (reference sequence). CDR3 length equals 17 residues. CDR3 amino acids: CASSLEGTWRGFLEQFF. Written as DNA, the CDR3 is TGTGCCAGCAGCTTAGAGGGTACCTGGCGGGGGTTTCTTGAGCAGTTCTTC.

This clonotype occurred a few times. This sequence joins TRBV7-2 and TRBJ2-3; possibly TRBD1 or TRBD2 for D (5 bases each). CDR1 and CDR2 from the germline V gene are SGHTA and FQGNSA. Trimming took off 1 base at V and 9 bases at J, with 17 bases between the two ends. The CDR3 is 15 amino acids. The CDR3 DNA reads TGTGCCAGCAGCTTAGAGCGGCAGGGCCCCGGGACGCAGTATTTT. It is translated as CASSLERQGPGTQYF. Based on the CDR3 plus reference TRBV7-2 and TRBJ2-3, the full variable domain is GAGVSQSPSNKVTEKGKDVELRCDPISGHTALYWYRQSLGQGLEFLIYFQGNSAPDKSGLPSDRFSAERTGGSVSTLTIQRTQQEDSAVYLCASSLERQGPGTQYFGPGTRLTVL.

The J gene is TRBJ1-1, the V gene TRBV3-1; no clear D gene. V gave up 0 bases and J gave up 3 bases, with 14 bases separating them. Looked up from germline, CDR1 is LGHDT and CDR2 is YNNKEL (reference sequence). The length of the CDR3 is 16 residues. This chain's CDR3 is CASSQDRRTEDTEAFF. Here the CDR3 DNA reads TGTGCCAGCAGCCAAGATCGGCGGACTGAGGACACTGAAGCTTTCTTT.

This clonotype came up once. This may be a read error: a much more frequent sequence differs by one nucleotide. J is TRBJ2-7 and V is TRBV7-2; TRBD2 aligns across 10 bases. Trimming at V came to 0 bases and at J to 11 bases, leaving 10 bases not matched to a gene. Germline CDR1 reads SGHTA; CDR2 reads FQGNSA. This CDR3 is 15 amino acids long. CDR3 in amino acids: CASSLARTSSGRKYF. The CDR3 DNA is TGTGCCAGCAGCTTAGCCCGAACGAGTAGCGGGAGGAAGTACTTC.

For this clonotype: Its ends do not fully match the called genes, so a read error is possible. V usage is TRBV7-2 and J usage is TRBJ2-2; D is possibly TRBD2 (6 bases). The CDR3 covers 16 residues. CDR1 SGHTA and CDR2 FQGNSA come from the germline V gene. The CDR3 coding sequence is TGTGCCAGCAGCTTAGCCCGCGGGGCGAATACCGGGGAGCTGTTTTTT. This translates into CASSLARGANTGELFF.

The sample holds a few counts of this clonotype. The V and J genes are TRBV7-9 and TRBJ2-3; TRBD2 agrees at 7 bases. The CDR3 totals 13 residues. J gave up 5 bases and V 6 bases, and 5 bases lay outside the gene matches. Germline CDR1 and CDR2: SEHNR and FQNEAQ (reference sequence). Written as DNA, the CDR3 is TGTGCCAGCAGACTAGCGTTAGGAGATACGCAGTATTTT. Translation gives CASRLALGDTQYF.

CDR3 residues: CSVGASINYGYTF. CDR3 nucleotides: TGCAGCGTTGGGGCTAGCATTAACTATGGCTACACCTTC. This rearrangement joins TRBV29-1 to TRBJ1-2; unclear D gene. This CDR3 has 13 amino acids. CDR1 SQVTM and CDR2 ANQGSEA come from the germline V gene. The V end was cut by 4 bases, the J end by 1 base, with 10 bases between. Drawing the rest from reference TRBV29-1 and TRBJ1-2, the complete variable domain is SAVISQKPSRDICQRGTSLTIQCQVDSQVTMMFWYRQQPGQSLTLIATANQGSEATYESGFVIDKFPISRPNLTFSTLTVSNMSPEDSSIYLCSVGASINYGYTFGSGTRLTVV.

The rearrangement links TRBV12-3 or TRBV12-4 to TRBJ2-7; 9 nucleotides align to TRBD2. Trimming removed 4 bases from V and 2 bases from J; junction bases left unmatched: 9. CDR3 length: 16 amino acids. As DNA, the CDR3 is TGTGCCAGCAGTTCTGAGGGGCGCGGGAGGGCCTACGAGCAGTACTTC. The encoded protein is CASSSEGRGRAYEQYF.

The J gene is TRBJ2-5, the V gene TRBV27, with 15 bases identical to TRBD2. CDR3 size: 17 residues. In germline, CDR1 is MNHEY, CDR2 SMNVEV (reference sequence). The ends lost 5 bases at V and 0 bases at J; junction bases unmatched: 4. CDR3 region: CASSKGLAGGNQETQYF. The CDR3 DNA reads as TGTGCCAGCAGTAAGGGACTAGCGGGAGGAAACCAAGAGACCCAGTACTTC.

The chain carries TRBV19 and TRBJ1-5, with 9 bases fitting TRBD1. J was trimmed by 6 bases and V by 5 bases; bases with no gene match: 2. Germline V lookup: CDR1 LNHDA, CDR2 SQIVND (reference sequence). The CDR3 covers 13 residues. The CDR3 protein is CASSQQGAQPQHF. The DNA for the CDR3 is TGTGCCAGTAGTCAACAGGGGGCTCAGCCCCAGCATTTT.